This entry concerns a single T cell receptor (beta chain). No antigen is known for it. A single base separates this from a much larger clone, so it may be a read error. Purified naive CD4+ T cells were depleted of CD25+ Tregs. V shed 4 bases and J shed 4 bases, with 16 bases lying between them. This CDR3 comprises 15 residues. CDR1 is SGHVS, CDR2 FNYEAQ, per germline. Study-level results: In terms of TCR gene usage, tumor memory CD4+ T cells clustered together with blood and lymph node memory CD4+ cells, as well as with lymph node naive CD4+ cells. Tumor Treg TCRs overlapped most with tumor naive CD4+ cells.

Semi-nested PCR with Nested Universal Primer A followed constant-region reverse priming of full-length variable regions. TCRdb redid the calling of the 5' RACE reads with MiXCR, one entry per CDR3 protein. This sample yields 13,000 or so distinct CDR3 sequences, of which roughly a quarter are seen a single time; 3% to 3.5% belongs to the top ten. The receptor comes from a female donor with breast cancer. Input material: naive CD4+ T cells sorted from blood. Regarding subset: naive CD4+ T cells, CD4+CD45RA+CD25-. The J gene is TRBJ2-5, the V gene TRBV7-6; D unresolved. CDR3 nucleotide sequence: TGTGCCAGCAGCTCCGACGTGGGCCTCAGAGAGACCCAGTACTTC. Residues: CASSSDVGLRETQYF. The entire variable domain, with the rest obtained from reference TRBV7-6 and TRBJ2-5, is as follows: GAGVSQSPRYKVTKRGQDVALRCDPISGHVSLYWYRQALGQGPEFLTYFNYEAQQDKSGLPNDRFSAERPEGSISTLTIQRTEQRDSAMYRCASSSDVGLRETQYFGPGTRLLVL.